The clone carrying this T cell receptor (beta chain) was seen only once. This entry is derived from a study of CD8+CD57+ T cells in acquired aplastic anemia. Study in general: Each DNA sample taken from sorted CD4+ and CD8+ cells came to about 3 ug on average.

It was genomic DNA that served as the template for profiling TCR beta VDJ and CDR3. TCRdb independently ran MiXCR on the reads; one entry per CDR3 protein. The data hold some 280,000 distinct CDR3 sequences, with approximately 55% observed a single time. Trimming took 2 bases from V and 11 from J, leaving 13 bases between them. The CDR3 is made up of 13 amino acids. CDR1 and CDR2 (germline): SGHTA, FQGNSA. The chain recombines TRBV7-2 with TRBJ2-1; D remains ambiguous. The sequence derives from a human donor with severe aplastic anemia or a healthy control (not recorded which). Sequenced sample: sorted CD4+, CD8+, or CD8+CD57+ T cells (not recorded which) from PBMCs. This CDR3 is CASSLMSQPQQFF. The CDR3 DNA sequence: TGTGCCAGCAGCTTAATGAGCCAGCCTCAGCAGTTCTTC.